Each of the 26 T cell receptor beta chains below was sequenced from the same sample in a study of blood T cell repertoires in COVID-19. The method was immunoSEQ multiplex PCR; TCRdb's version includes in-frame clones alone and lacks a portion of them. This sample yields 350,000 to 400,000 clones, of which about 86% are seen a single time; roughly 7.1% belongs to the top ten. Material for sequencing was peripheral blood. These receptors were collected from a woman aged 55-69 years with COVID-19, enrolled during active disease.

The chain employs TRBV29-1 and TRBJ1-5; possible D gene TRBD1, 5 bases. V was pared by 8 bases and J by 7 bases, with 15 bases between. CDR3 size: 12 residues. Per germline, CDR1 SQVTM and CDR2 ANQGSEA. The CDR3: CSWRGSGQPQHF. The DNA of the CDR3 is TGCAGCTGGCGGGGGTCCGGGCAGCCCCAGCATTTT.

The chain carries TRBV6-5 and TRBJ2-3, with D perhaps TRBD1 (5 bases). The CDR3 contains 16 residues. V was pared by 2 bases and J by 3 bases, with 15 bases between. Germline V lookup: CDR1 MNHEY, CDR2 SVGAGI. The chain's CDR3 is CASSYEGALGTDTQYF. The CDR3 DNA follows: TGTGCCAGCAGTTACGAAGGGGCGCTGGGGACAGATACGCAGTATTTT.

The J gene is TRBJ2-5, the V gene TRBV3-1 (or the pseudogene TRBV3-2); 9 bases line up with TRBD2. The CDR3 is 16 residues long. Per germline, CDR1 LGHDT and CDR2 YNNKEL (reference sequence). V gave up 3 bases and J gave up 7 bases; unmatched junction bases: 12. The CDR3 sequence is CASSQSSAGGRGTQYF. For the CDR3, the DNA is TGTGCCAGCAGCCAGTCGTCTGCGGGGGGGCGAGGGACCCAGTACTTC.

The V call is TRBV7-3, the J call TRBJ2-7; TRBD2 might be the D (6 bases). Trimming stripped 1 base from V and 3 bases from J, with 10 bases between. Germline V gene sequence: CDR1 SGHTA, CDR2 FQGTGA. The length of the CDR3 is 14 residues. CDR3 sequence: CASSLNAGSYEQYF. The CDR3, as DNA: TGTGCCAGCAGCTTAAATGCGGGGAGCTACGAGCAGTACTTC.

The genes are TRBV6-5 and TRBJ1-2; tentatively, D is TRBD1 (5 bases). V was pared by 5 bases and J by 2 bases, with 12 bases between. CDR3 size: 14 residues. Germline V gene data show CDR1 as MNHEY and CDR2 as SVGAGI. The CDR3 sequence is CASSLRETNYGYTF. For the CDR3, the DNA is TGTGCCAGCAGTCTCAGGGAAACCAACTATGGCTACACCTTC.

The rearrangement links TRBV3-1 (or the pseudogene TRBV3-2) to TRBJ2-3, with D perhaps TRBD2 (5 bases). Trimming took off 1 base at V and 6 bases at J, with 17 bases between the two ends. Per the germline V gene, CDR1 is LGHDT and CDR2 is YNNKEL (reference sequence). The CDR3 extends over 16 amino acids. The CDR3 DNA reads as TGTGCCAGCAGCCAAGGAGTTAATACTAGATCGGATACGCAGTATTTT. Its translation: CASSQGVNTRSDTQYF.

V gene TRBV12-1 combines with J gene TRBJ2-3; the tabulated D call, TRBD1, remains unverified against the DNA. TRBV12-1 is an annotated pseudogene. CDR3 size: 15 residues. CDR3 sequence (DNA): TGTGCCAGCAGCTCCGTGAGGGGGCGGATAGATACGCAGTATTTT. It translates to CASSSVRGRIDTQYF.

V usage is TRBV2 and J usage is TRBJ2-1; 9 bases are shared with TRBD1. V gave up 7 bases and J gave up 6 bases; unmatched junction bases: 10. Germline V gene sequence: CDR1 SNHLY, CDR2 FYNNEI. The CDR3 contains 15 residues. The chain's CDR3 is CASKGGDRVINEQFF. The CDR3 nucleotides are TGTGCCAGCAAGGGGGGGGACAGGGTCATCAATGAGCAGTTCTTC.

Only a few counts were recorded for this clone. The rearrangement links TRBV30 to TRBJ1-2; 11 nucleotides line up with TRBD1. With 4 bases clipped from V and 3 bases from J, the junction kept 1 base outside the gene matches. The CDR3 consists of 13 residues. Germline-derived CDR1 and CDR2 are GTSNPN and SVGIG (reference sequence). In DNA form, the CDR3 reads TGTGCCTGGAAGGGACAGGGGGACTATGGCTACACCTTC. Translating gives CAWKGQGDYGYTF. Using reference TRBV30 and TRBJ1-2 for the parts outside the CDR3, the full variable domain is SQTIHQWPATLVQPVGSPLSLECTVEGTSNPNLYWYRQAAGRGLQLLFYSVGIGQISSEVPQNLSASRPQDRQFILSSKKLLLSDSGFYLCAWKGQGDYGYTFGSGTRLTVV.

This clone has a handful of counts. The chain recombines TRBV7-2 with TRBJ1-3; a possible D gene is TRBD1 (5 bases). Trimming cost V 3 bases and J 0 bases, with 12 bases left between them. The CDR3 contains 16 residues. Germline CDR1 SGHTA, CDR2 FQGNSA. The CDR3 loop is CASSFRQGSSGNTIYF. CDR3 DNA sequence: TGTGCCAGCAGCTTTAGGCAGGGAAGCTCTGGAAACACCATATATTTT.

This sequence joins TRBV7-9 and TRBJ2-3; a possible D gene is TRBD1 (7 bases). This CDR3 comprises 15 residues. Germline V gene sequence: CDR1 SEHNR, CDR2 FQNEAQ (reference sequence). V dropped 4 bases and J dropped 4 bases, with 15 bases sitting between them. The CDR3 sequence: CASSSPDRDSDTQYF. The CDR3 DNA sequence: TGTGCCAGCAGCTCGCCCGACAGGGACTCAGATACGCAGTATTTT. The whole variable domain, filled in from reference TRBV7-9 and TRBJ2-3, reads DTGVSQNPRHKITKRGQNVTFRCDPISEHNRLYWYRQTLGQGPEFLTYFQNEAQLEKSRLLSDRFSAERPKGSFSTLEIQRTEQGDSAMYLCASSSPDRDSDTQYFGPGTRLTVL.

The chain couples TRBV6-1 to TRBJ1-2, with TRBD1 identical over 7 bases. This CDR3 spans 15 amino acids. With 2 bases clipped from V and 4 bases from J, the junction kept 7 bases outside the gene matches. The germline gives CDR1 MNHNS, CDR2 SASEGT. This chain's CDR3 is CASSETYRGGYGYTF. The CDR3 DNA is TGTGCCAGCAGTGAAACGTACAGGGGAGGCTATGGCTACACCTTC.

This clone was seen a handful of times. This rearrangement joins TRBV3-1 (or the pseudogene TRBV3-2) to TRBJ2-3; 11 bases map to TRBD2. J gave up 4 bases and V 4 bases, and 7 bases lay outside the gene matches. This CDR3 contains 16 residues. Germline V lookup: CDR1 LGHDT, CDR2 YNNKEL (reference sequence). In DNA form, the CDR3 reads TGTGCCAGCAGCCCCCGACTAGCGGGGAAGGCAGATACGCAGTATTTT. Amino acid sequence: CASSPRLAGKADTQYF.

The chain couples TRBV6-1 to TRBJ2-7; TRBD2 aligns across 13 bases. In germline, CDR1 is MNHNS, CDR2 SASEGT. CDR3 length: 15 residues. Unmatched junction bases numbered 1, after V lost 3 bases and J lost 2 bases. The CDR3 nucleotides read TGTGCCAGCAGTGAGGGACTAGCGGGGACCTACGAGCAGTACTTC. Translated, it gives CASSEGLAGTYEQYF.

The CDR3 loop reads CAWRKGQGFNYGYTF. In DNA form, the CDR3 reads TGTGCCTGGAGGAAGGGACAGGGATTTAACTATGGCTACACCTTC. V and J are TRBV30 and TRBJ1-2; TRBD1 aligns across 9 bases. Per the germline V gene, CDR1 is GTSNPN and CDR2 is SVGIG (reference sequence). This CDR3 contains 15 residues. J lost 1 base, V lost 3 bases, and 6 bases had no gene match.

The rearrangement joins TRBV11-3 to TRBJ2-3, with D possibly being TRBD2 (5 bases). The ends were cut back, 1 base at V and 0 bases at J, with 17 bases in the middle. CDR1 is SGHNT and CDR2 is YENEEA in the germline V gene. This CDR3 is 18 amino acids long. The CDR3 nucleotides read TGTGCCAGCAGCTTAGGCTCCTTTGGTAGCGCTAGCACAGATACGCAGTATTTT. Protein product: CASSLGSFGSASTDTQYF.

This clone was seen a single time. The rearrangement links TRBV6-8 to TRBJ2-1, with TRBD2 as a possible D gene (7 bases). The CDR3 spans 16 residues. V was clipped by 2 bases and J by 4 bases, with 15 bases between them. CDR1 and CDR2 (germline): MNHGY, SAAAGT. The CDR3 loop reads CASSYPCGGVYNEQFF. In DNA, the CDR3 is TGTGCCAGCAGTTACCCCTGCGGGGGCGTATACAATGAGCAGTTCTTC.

This rearrangement joins TRBV7-9 to TRBJ2-5, with 8 bases aligning to TRBD1. This CDR3 has 16 amino acids. Germline-derived CDR1 and CDR2 are SEHNR and FQNEAQ (reference sequence). The V and J ends lost 0 bases and 5 bases, in that order; junction bases with no gene match: 8. The CDR3 DNA is TGTGCCAGCAGCTTAGCGGCAGGGGGCGGGTCGGAGACCCAGTACTTC. Its protein product is CASSLAAGGGSETQYF.

A single count supports this clone. The gene calls are TRBV7-3 and TRBJ2-2; possibly TRBD1 for D (6 bases). The germline gives CDR1 SGHTA, CDR2 FQGTGA. The CDR3 contains 16 residues. V was trimmed by 1 base and J by 0 bases, leaving 9 bases between them. CDR3 loop: CASSLMRTANTGELFF. The CDR3 bases are TGTGCCAGCAGCTTAATGAGGACAGCGAACACCGGGGAGCTGTTTTTT.

This clone was seen just once. CDR3 nucleotides: TGTGCCTGGAGTCCTAGGGGAAATCAGCCCCAGCATTTT. It translates to CAWSPRGNQPQHF. The chain is built from TRBV30 and TRBJ1-5; D is possibly TRBD1 (5 bases). V was cut by 2 bases and J by 4 bases, with 9 bases left in between. The CDR3 has 13 residues. The germline CDR1 and CDR2 sequences are GTSNPN and SVGIG (reference sequence).

The chain links TRBV27 to TRBJ2-1; TRBD1 matches at 10 bases. Germline values: CDR1 MNHEY, CDR2 SMNVEV (reference sequence). Trimming cost V 1 base and J 7 bases; bases outside gene matches: 10. The CDR3 loop spans 17 amino acids. The CDR3 nucleotides are TGTGCCAGCAGTTTATTGACAGGGGGCCCTCCGCGTAATGAGCAGTTCTTC. Its translation: CASSLLTGGPPRNEQFF.

This chain links TRBV12-5 with TRBJ1-1; D call uncertain. V shed 5 bases and J shed 1 base, with 11 bases lying between them. The CDR3 extends over 14 amino acids. CDR1 and CDR2 from the germline V gene are LGHNT and FRNRAP. CDR3 nucleotide sequence: TGTGCTAGTGGTGCAGAACACAGGAACACTGAAGCTTTCTTT. It codes for CASGAEHRNTEAFF.

This sequence joins TRBV6-6 and TRBJ2-2, with 11 bases that match TRBD2. Trimming at V came to 5 bases and at J to 0 bases, leaving 8 bases not matched to a gene. Germline-derived CDR1 and CDR2 are MNHNY and SVGAGI (reference sequence). The CDR3 contains 18 residues. CDR3 region: CASSQRTSGLTNTGELFF. DNA of the CDR3: TGTGCCAGCAGTCAGCGGACTAGCGGGCTAACGAACACCGGGGAGCTGTTTTTT.

The V and J genes are TRBV9 and TRBJ2-7; 11 nucleotides match TRBD2. From germline, CDR1 is SGDLS and CDR2 YYNGEE. The CDR3 is 14 residues long. V shed 0 bases and J 6 bases; nucleotides not matched to a gene: 2. The CDR3 nucleotides are TGTGCCAGCAGCGTAGAACTAGCGGGAGCCGAGCAGTACTTC. Residues: CASSVELAGAEQYF.

The chain employs TRBV7-9 and TRBJ2-1; 7 nucleotides align to TRBD1. With 5 bases clipped from V and 6 bases from J, the junction kept 7 bases outside the gene matches. In germline, CDR1 is SEHNR, CDR2 FQNEAQ (reference sequence). The CDR3 is made up of 14 amino acids. The CDR3 bases are TGTGCCAGCAGCGCACAGACAGGGATCAATGAGCAGTTCTTC. Amino acids: CASSAQTGINEQFF. Full variable domain (outside the CDR3, taken from reference TRBV7-9 and TRBJ2-1): DTGVSQNPRHKITKRGQNVTFRCDPISEHNRLYWYRQTLGQGPEFLTYFQNEAQLEKSRLLSDRFSAERPKGSFSTLEIQRTEQGDSAMYLCASSAQTGINEQFFGPGTRLTVL.

The rearrangement uses TRBV7-2 and TRBJ2-7; TRBD2 agrees at 9 bases. Germline V gene data show CDR1 as SGHTA and CDR2 as FQGNSA. The length of the CDR3 is 14 residues. The V gene end was trimmed by 5 bases and the J gene end by 3 bases; junction bases not matched to a gene: 5. The CDR3 nucleotides are TGTGCCAGCAGCGCGACTAGCGGATACTACGAGCAGTACTTC. It yields the protein CASSATSGYYEQYF.